The entry below describes one T cell receptor (beta chain). The data belong to a study of OX40 agonist ivuxolimab in advanced cancers. The table came from immunoSEQ multiplex PCR; TCRdb's copy has only in-frame clones and leaves some out. The sample lists roughly 67,000 clones, roughly 82% occurring once. Germline V lookup: CDR1 KGHSH, CDR2 LQKENI. J lost 5 bases, V lost 0 bases, and 7 bases had no gene match. CDR3 length: 15 residues. The chain is built from TRBV18 and TRBJ2-7; TRBD2 matches 7 bases. The material was CD4+ or CD8+ T cells sorted from blood, obtained in a trial of the OX40 agonist ivuxolimab. This sequence was found in an adult with an advanced solid tumor such as melanoma, head and neck, liver or kidney cancer. The CDR3 nucleotides read TGTGCCAGCTCACCACCCGCGACTAGCATCCACGAGCAGTACTTC. Residues: CASSPPATSIHEQYF.